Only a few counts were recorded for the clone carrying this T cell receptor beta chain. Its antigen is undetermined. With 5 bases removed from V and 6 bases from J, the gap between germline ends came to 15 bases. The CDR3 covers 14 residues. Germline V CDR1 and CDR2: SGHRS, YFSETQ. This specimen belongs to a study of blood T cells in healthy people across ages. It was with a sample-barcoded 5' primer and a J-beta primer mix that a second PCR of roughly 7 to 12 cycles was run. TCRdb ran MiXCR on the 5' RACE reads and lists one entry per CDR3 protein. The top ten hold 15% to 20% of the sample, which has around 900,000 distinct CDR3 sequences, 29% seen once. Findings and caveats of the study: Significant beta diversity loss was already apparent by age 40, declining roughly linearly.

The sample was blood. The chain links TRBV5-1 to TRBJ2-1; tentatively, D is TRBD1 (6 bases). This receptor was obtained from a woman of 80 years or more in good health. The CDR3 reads CASSSRGNGNEQFF. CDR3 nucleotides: TGCGCCAGCAGTTCTAGGGGGAACGGCAATGAGCAGTTCTTC.